These T cell receptor beta chains were read from a single sample in a study of cytomegalovirus exposure and HLA in healthy donors. Sequenced by immunoSEQ multiplex PCR; TCRdb stores in-frame clones only, minus some. The sample records some 170,000 clones, 75% to 80% being singletons. Sequenced sample: PBMCs. These receptor sequences come from a middle-aged man in good health and CMV-seropositive. Both conserved end residues are part of each CDR3. Each record gives: V gene, J gene, CDR3 protein.

TRBV7-2	TRBJ2-1	CASSPLAGAYNEQFF
TRBV2	TRBJ2-7	CASSEIGGLEQYF
TRBV7-6	TRBJ2-3	CASSLGQGPDTQYF
TRBV28	TRBJ1-1	CASSSPEQNTEAFF
TRBV11-3	TRBJ2-3	CASSLRAGGVDTQYF
TRBV7-9	TRBJ1-1	CASSFQGIDTEAFF
TRBV12-5	TRBJ1-2	CASGSPGSPAGGYTF
TRBV2	TRBJ1-1	CASSSETATEAFF
TRBV28	TRBJ2-2	CASSRGGAYTGELFF
TRBV29-1	TRBJ1-1	CSVELGQMNTEAFF
TRBV11-2	TRBJ2-3	CASSHGAGTSTDTQYF
TRBV6-7	TRBJ2-6	CASRNRDRGLPYSGANGLTF
TRBV6-1	TRBJ2-7	CASIFKQKAAYEQYF
TRBV5-4	TRBJ2-3	CASSFYTDTQYF
TRBV2	TRBJ2-1	CASQSAGGEQFF
TRBV6-4	TRBJ1-1	CASSLRRGTEAFF
TRBV6-1	TRBJ2-7	CASSEKGTGGMYEQYF
TRBV5-4	TRBJ2-1	CASSLSRNNEQFF
TRBV7-9	TRBJ2-1	CASSLAPSEIYNEQFF
TRBV7-2	TRBJ2-4	CASSPSGLAFRDIQYF
TRBV11-3	TRBJ2-7	CASSQNRVSYEQYF
TRBV7-9	TRBJ2-7	CASSLPLSGSSYEQYF
TRBV4-1	TRBJ1-4	CASSPTAGAFREKLFF
TRBV11-3	TRBJ2-7	CASSLGDREDRGQDF
TRBV6-5	TRBJ2-7	CASSPGLAGNYEQYF
TRBV27	TRBJ2-7	CASIDTGSPYEQYF
TRBV9	TRBJ1-1	CASSVGGRLTEAFF
TRBV13	TRBJ2-5	CASSSWTSALGQYF
TRBV7-3	TRBJ1-1	CASSIDGGPNTEAFF
TRBV6-6	TRBJ2-2	CASSYPGQGNTGELFF
TRBV29-1	TRBJ2-3	CSVLHYRESSTDTQYF
TRBV7-2	TRBJ2-3	CASSPYILAGRTDTQYF
TRBV6-5	NA	CASSRTSYYEQYF
TRBV5-6	TRBJ1-1	CASSRSLNTEAFF
TRBV15	TRBJ2-2	CATSRDIGTSIVRELFF
TRBV2	TRBJ2-1	CASSQGLAGAVGGNEQFF
TRBV30	TRBJ1-1	CAWSAEMNTEAFF
TRBV27	TRBJ2-7	CASAGAQTGRNEQYF
TRBV25-1	TRBJ1-1	CASSAGTGVTEAFF
TRBV15	TRBJ1-5	CATSSPGQTYSNQPQHF
TRBV18	TRBJ2-7	CASSPPGGAYEQYF
TRBV5-1	TRBJ2-3	CASTGPSGSTDTQYF
TRBV5-8	TRBJ1-1	CASRILTDKMNTEAFF
TRBV5-1	TRBJ2-7	CASSFDAGHSYEQYF
TRBV7-9	TRBJ2-7	CASSSSGLPIRDEQYF
TRBV11-2	TRBJ2-7	CASSLTGGSYEQYF
TRBV5-1	TRBJ2-1	CASSLGQGSHNEQFF
TRBV28	TRBJ1-2	CASSLQGDRRTF
TRBV6-6	TRBJ1-3	CASSYSQGVDF
TRBV29-1	TRBJ2-7	CSVVEGLAGGSEYF
TRBV5-1	TRBJ2-1	CASSLMDSSYNEQFF
TRBV18	TRBJ1-5	CASSPGQSNQPQHF
TRBV20-1	TRBJ2-1	CSARAGLLFF
TRBV28	TRBJ1-1	CASSLQGQVHTEAFF
TRBV4-1	TRBJ1-1	CASSLVQGLPNTEAFF
TRBV7-7	TRBJ2-5	CASSLAGGASETQYF
TRBV18	TRBJ2-2	CASSPPAGLNTGELFF